These 22 T cell receptor beta chains share one sample of origin, sequenced in a study of blood T cell repertoires in COVID-19. Repertoires were generated with immunoSEQ multiplex PCR, while TCRdb's copy carries only in-frame clones and drops some. The repertoire holds under 300,000 clones, with roughly 80% as singletons. Sequencing was carried out using peripheral blood. These receptor sequences come from a woman aged 18-30 years with acute or convalescent COVID-19.

This clone was seen once. V is TRBV11-2 and J is TRBJ2-1, with D tentatively TRBD1 (6 bases). The CDR3 covers 15 residues. CDR1 is SGHAT, CDR2 FQNNGV, per germline. Trimming removed 2 bases at V and 3 bases at J, with 11 bases between. This CDR3 is CASSLIGGLYNEQFF. The CDR3 coding sequence is TGTGCCAGCAGCTTAATAGGGGGTCTCTACAATGAGCAGTTCTTC.

This clone has a handful of counts. The chain carries TRBV7-3 and TRBJ2-2; a possible D gene is TRBD1 (5 bases). Germline CDR1 reads SGHTA; CDR2 reads FQGTGA. The CDR3 sequence is 15 residues long. V lost 5 bases and J lost 0, with 10 bases in between. DNA of the CDR3: TGTGCCAGCAGCACCCTAGGGGCGAACACCGGGGAGCTGTTTTTT. Translated, it gives CASSTLGANTGELFF.

CDR3 DNA: TGTGCCAGCAGTTACGGACAGGGGCTGTTCTACGAGCAGTACTTC. Translation: CASSYGQGLFYEQYF. J is TRBJ2-7 and V is TRBV6-2 or TRBV6-3; 9 positions agree with TRBD1. The V and J ends lost 2 bases and 3 bases, in that order; junction bases with no gene match: 5. Germline loops: CDR1 MNHEY, CDR2 SVGEGT. This CDR3 has 15 amino acids.

The J gene is TRBJ1-5, the V gene TRBV7-8; D remains ambiguous. Trimming stripped 5 bases from V and 4 bases from J, with 18 bases between. CDR1 SGHVS and CDR2 FQNEAQ come from the germline V gene. The CDR3 totals 16 residues. The CDR3 coding sequence is TGTGCCAGCAGCACCCTAGAGGGTCGCCGAAATCAGCCCCAGCATTTT. Translation: CASSTLEGRRNQPQHF.

The V call is TRBV6-5, the J call TRBJ2-7; 8 bases match TRBD2. J lost 7 bases, V lost 6 bases, and 8 bases had no gene match. This CDR3 has 13 amino acids. The germline V gene encodes CDR1 MNHEY and CDR2 SVGAGI. The DNA for the CDR3 is TGTGCCAGCAGGCAACCGGGACTAGAAGAGCAGTACTTC. Translating gives CASRQPGLEEQYF.

The CDR3 nucleotides read TGTGCCAGCAGCTTGGACGGTAGCTCCTATAATTCACCCCTCCACTTT. It translates to CASSLDGSSYNSPLHF. The rearrangement joins TRBV5-4 to TRBJ1-6; no firm D call. This CDR3 spans 16 amino acids. Trimming took off 0 bases at V and 0 bases at J, with 7 bases between the two ends. Germline CDR1 and CDR2: SGHNT and YYREEE (reference sequence).

The V call is TRBV25-1, the J call TRBJ1-4, with a possible D match to TRBD1 (6 bases). The CDR3 runs 14 residues. Germline loops: CDR1 MGHDK, CDR2 SYGVNS. With 4 bases removed from V and 8 bases from J, the gap between germline ends came to 14 bases. The CDR3 region is CASSAGGLGEKLFF. The CDR3, as DNA: TGTGCCAGCAGTGCGGGGGGCTTGGGCGAAAAACTGTTTTTT.

The genes are TRBV25-1 and TRBJ1-6, with 8 positions matching TRBD1. Germline V lookup: CDR1 MGHDK, CDR2 SYGVNS. The V gene end was trimmed by 3 bases and the J gene end by 7 bases; junction bases not matched to a gene: 5. The CDR3 has 15 amino acids. CDR3 nucleotides: TGTGCCAGCAGTGACTATACAGGGGGGAATTCACCCCTCCACTTT. It codes for CASSDYTGGNSPLHF.

The chain joins TRBV7-6 to TRBJ2-7; D gene uncertain. V lost 0 bases and J 1 base, leaving 4 bases between the germline ends. Germline V gene sequence: CDR1 SGHVS, CDR2 FNYEAQ. The CDR3 runs to 13 residues. The CDR3 sequence is CASSLAESYEQYF. CDR3 bases: TGTGCCAGCAGCTTAGCGGAGTCCTACGAGCAGTACTTC.

The CDR3 DNA sequence: TGTGCCAGTAGTATTATGCAGGGGGTTGGGAATGAGCAGTTCTTC. It encodes CASSIMQGVGNEQFF. V gene TRBV19 combines with J gene TRBJ2-1; 7 bases match TRBD1. Germline values: CDR1 LNHDA, CDR2 SQIVND (reference sequence). Germline trimming cut 3 bases from V and 7 bases from J; bases unmatched to any gene: 9. The CDR3 is made up of 15 amino acids.

The CDR3 DNA reads as TGCGCCAGCAGCGAGGGACAGGGGTTGGATGAGCAGTACTTC. Translation: CASSEGQGLDEQYF. The chain combines TRBV5-1 with TRBJ2-7; 10 nucleotides match TRBD1. The length of the CDR3 is 14 residues. Losses at the gene ends were 4 bases for V and 7 bases for J; bases not matched to a gene: 8. Per germline, CDR1 SGHRS and CDR2 YFSETQ. Drawing the rest from reference TRBV5-1 and TRBJ2-7, the complete variable domain is KAGVTQTPRYLIKTRGQQVTLSCSPISGHRSVSWYQQTPGQGLQFLFEYFSETQRNKGNFPGRFSGRQFSNSRSEMNVSTLELGDSALYLCASSEGQGLDEQYFGPGTRLTVT.

On this clone: This may come from a read error, since a much larger clone is one base off. The chain combines TRBV25-1 with TRBJ1-1; tentatively, D is TRBD1 (6 bases). CDR1 is MGHDK and CDR2 is SYGVNS in the germline V gene. The CDR3 is 13 residues long. V lost 4 bases and J lost 1, with 7 bases in between. CDR3 protein: CASSVQGNTEAFF. The DNA of the CDR3 is TGTGCCAGCAGTGTACAGGGGAACACTGAAGCTTTCTTT.

The chain carries TRBV14 and TRBJ2-1; D possibly corresponds to TRBD2 (6 bases). The CDR3 loop spans 16 amino acids. V was clipped by 2 bases and J by 8 bases, with 19 bases between them. From germline, CDR1 is SGHDN and CDR2 FVKESK. Here the CDR3 reads CASSQPTRFGIDEQFF. CDR3 nucleotide sequence: TGTGCCAGCAGCCAACCGACTAGGTTCGGGATAGATGAGCAGTTCTTC.

The genes are TRBV27 and TRBJ2-2; 11 bases fit TRBD2. The ends lost 3 bases at V and 5 bases at J; junction bases unmatched: 2. Germline CDR1 and CDR2: MNHEY and SMNVEV (reference sequence). The CDR3 spans 15 residues. This CDR3 reads CASSLGLAATGELFF. As DNA, the CDR3 is TGTGCCAGCAGTTTGGGACTAGCGGCGACCGGGGAGCTGTTTTTT.

The CDR3 DNA is TGCGCCAGCAGCAGGGGGCCTTGGGAGACCCAGTACTTC. Its protein is CASSRGPWETQYF. The chain combines TRBV5-1 with TRBJ2-5; TRBD1 matches at 7 bases. CDR1 is SGHRS, CDR2 YFSETQ, per germline. Trimming at V came to 4 bases and at J to 5 bases, leaving 5 bases not matched to a gene. CDR3 length: 13 amino acids.

The chain joins TRBV6-2 or TRBV6-3 to TRBJ2-1; D perhaps matches TRBD2 (6 bases). The CDR3 sequence is 15 residues long. Germline CDR1 MNHEY, CDR2 SVGEGT. V gave up 5 bases and J gave up 3 bases, with 14 bases separating them. CDR3 coding DNA: TGTGCCAGCAGTGGCAGGGACTTCGTCTACAATGAGCAGTTCTTC. This encodes CASSGRDFVYNEQFF.

The table lists this clone with a count of one. The chain has TRBV20-1 and TRBJ2-2, with TRBD2 matching over 7 bases. V lost 3 bases, J lost 6 bases, and 10 bases stayed unmatched. Germline values: CDR1 DFQATT, CDR2 SNEGSKA (reference sequence). This CDR3 has 15 amino acids. For the CDR3, the DNA is TGCAGTGCTAGTGCGGGGGTATGGGCCCCCGGGGAGCTGTTTTTT. Protein product: CSASAGVWAPGELFF.

This chain connects TRBV7-2 to TRBJ2-3; 10 positions match TRBD2. Germline values: CDR1 SGHTA, CDR2 FQGNSA. Trimming took 1 base from V and 1 from J; bases not matched to a gene: 2. The CDR3 is 16 amino acids. CDR3 region: CASSLGTSGRTDTQYF. The CDR3 DNA reads TGTGCCAGCAGCTTAGGGACTAGCGGCCGCACAGATACGCAGTATTTT. Combining the CDR3 with reference TRBV7-2 and TRBJ2-3 gives the whole variable domain GAGVSQSPSNKVTEKGKDVELRCDPISGHTALYWYRQSLGQGLEFLIYFQGNSAPDKSGLPSDRFSAERTGGSVSTLTIQRTQQEDSAVYLCASSLGTSGRTDTQYFGPGTRLTVL.

The chain joins TRBV12-3 or TRBV12-4 to TRBJ1-2; D uncertain. This CDR3 has 12 residues. V shed 7 bases and J shed 7 bases, with 13 bases lying between them. The CDR3 reads CASTADAPGYTF. DNA of the CDR3: TGTGCCAGCACCGCTGATGCGCCTGGCTACACCTTC.

CDR3 region: CASSSNRELSYEQYF. CDR3 coding DNA: TGTGCCAGCAGTTCCAACAGGGAGCTCTCCTACGAGCAGTACTTC. This rearrangement joins TRBV28 to TRBJ2-7; D is perhaps TRBD1 (6 bases). This CDR3 comprises 15 residues. The germline V and J ends were trimmed by 4 bases and 0 bases, with 13 bases remaining between them. CDR1 is MDHEN and CDR2 is SYDVKM in the germline V gene.

This clone occurred once. This chain connects TRBV6-5 to TRBJ1-3; 9 bases align to TRBD1. Germline CDR1 reads MNHEY; CDR2 reads SVGAGI. This CDR3 has 15 amino acids. With 2 bases clipped from V and 2 bases from J, the junction kept 1 base outside the gene matches. CDR3 region: CASSYGDRAGNTIYF. The CDR3 DNA is TGTGCCAGCAGTTACGGGGACAGGGCTGGAAACACCATATATTTT.

For the CDR3, the DNA is TGCGCCAGCAGCCTCGACAGTAATCAGCCCCAGCATTTT. Translated: CASSLDSNQPQHF. The chain carries TRBV5-1 and TRBJ1-5; weak D call: TRBD1 (5 bases). Germline loops: CDR1 SGHRS, CDR2 YFSETQ. V was pared by 4 bases and J by 4 bases, with 9 bases between. This CDR3 comprises 13 residues.